Listed below are T cell receptor beta chains from one sample, sequenced in a study of blood T cells in healthy people across ages. A single record per CDR3 protein comes from TCRdb applying MiXCR to the 5' RACE reads. Among about 680,000 distinct CDR3 sequences, around 48% were seen once, and the ten largest hold around 32%. The sequencing sample was made of blood. These receptor sequences come from a woman aged 55-75 years in good health. CDR3s include the opening cysteine and the closing phenylalanine or tryptophan. The D gene is left open where the match is weak. Only part of the rows carry a size: once, few, many, or a class if the clone is expanded.

-	few	TRBV5-1	TRBJ2-7	TGCGCCAGCAGCCGACACCGGGAAGTTCACTACGAGCAGTACTTC	CASSRHREVHYEQYF
TRBD2	-	TRBV7-3	TRBJ2-3	TGTGCCAGCAGCCCTCTGGGACTAGCGGGAGCGGGGTATGACACAGATACGCAGTATTTT	CASSPLGLAGAGYDTDTQYF
TRBD1	-	TRBV12-3/TRBV12-4	TRBJ1-1	TGTGCCAGCAGAGACCGACAGGGAGGGACTGAAGCTTTCTTT	CASRDRQGGTEAFF
-	-	TRBV7-9	TRBJ1-2	TGTGCCAGCAGCTTAATGGATTCTAGCTTTGGCTACACCTTC	CASSLMDSSFGYTF
TRBD1	-	TRBV3-1	TRBJ1-1	TGTGCCAGCAGCCAAGGGGACAGTTCTGAAGCTTTCTTT	CASSQGDSSEAFF
-	-	TRBV30	TRBJ1-1	TGTGCCTGGACTTCGAGAAACACTGAAGCTTTCTTT	CAWTSRNTEAFF
-	-	TRBV4-3	TRBJ2-2	TGCGCCAGCAGCCAAGTTGTCAGAGGAGGGGACAAAGCGAACACCGGGGAGCTGTTTTTT	CASSQVVRGGDKANTGELFF
-	-	TRBV7-2	TRBJ1-5	TGTGCCAGCACCTTTGGGACTCAGGGGTCCGATAGCAATCAGCCCCAGCATTTT	CASTFGTQGSDSNQPQHF
-	-	TRBV6-2/TRBV6-3	TRBJ1-6	TGTGCCAGCACCACCGGGGGGAGACGGAGTAATTCACCCCTCCACTTT	CASTTGGRRSNSPLHF
-	few	TRBV7-9	TRBJ1-6	TGTGCCAGCAGCTTAGGGGCGAATAATTCACCCCTCCACTTT	CASSLGANNSPLHF
TRBD2	-	TRBV20-1	TRBJ2-5	TGCAGTGCTAAGAACGGGAGGGCCCAAGAGACCCAGTACTTC	CSAKNGRAQETQYF
-	many	TRBV29-1	TRBJ2-5	TGCAGCGTACGACAAGACAAGAGACCCTGGGAGACCCAGTACTTC	CSVRQDKRPWETQYF
TRBD2	few	TRBV12-3/TRBV12-4	TRBJ2-1	TGTGCCAGCAGTCCTAGTTGGTGGGAGCGGGAGAACAATGAGCAGTTCTTC	CASSPSWWERENNEQFF
-	-	TRBV27	TRBJ2-6	TGTGCCAGCAACCGGGACGGTGGGGCCAACGTCCTGACTTTC	CASNRDGGANVLTF
-	few	TRBV29-1	TRBJ2-6	TGCAGCGTTGAAGTGTTTTCTGGGGCCAACGTCCTGACTTTC	CSVEVFSGANVLTF
TRBD1	-	TRBV29-1	TRBJ2-7	TGCAGCGTTGAGGCACCCCGGGACAGCCTGTACGAGCAGTACTTC	CSVEAPRDSLYEQYF
TRBD1	once	TRBV28	TRBJ2-1	TGTGCCAGCCCGGCGACAGGGGGCGCGGATGATGAGCAGTTCTTC	CASPATGGADDEQFF
-	-	TRBV29-1	TRBJ2-3	TGCAGCGTTGTACAGGCGGGCACAGATACGCAGTATTTT	CSVVQAGTDTQYF
TRBD1	few	TRBV5-1	TRBJ1-2	TGCGCCAGCAGCTTTGACAGGGGCGCTAATGGCTACACCTTC	CASSFDRGANGYTF
-	-	TRBV7-2	TRBJ2-7	TGTGCCAGCAGCTTAGGAGCGGCTCCCTACGAGCAGTACTTC	CASSLGAAPYEQYF
TRBD2	-	TRBV12-3/TRBV12-4	TRBJ2-7	TGTGCCAGCAGTCCGGGACTAGCGAGCGAGCAGTACTTC	CASSPGLASEQYF
-	-	TRBV5-1	TRBJ2-6	TGCGCCAGCAGCCCGGAATGGTCTGGGGCCAACGTCCTGACTTTC	CASSPEWSGANVLTF
-	-	TRBV4-3	TRBJ2-1	TGCGCCAGCAGCCGAGTCGAGTCTGGAAACAATGAGCAGTTCTTC	CASSRVESGNNEQFF
-	few	TRBV15	TRBJ2-7	TGTGCCACCAGCAACCAACATGGACTGAACTCCTACGAGCAGTACTTC	CATSNQHGLNSYEQYF
TRBD2	-	TRBV7-3	TRBJ2-7	TGTGCCAGCAGCCCCGGAGCGGGAGTGCCTTCCTACAATGAGCAGTACTTC	CASSPGAGVPSYNEQYF
TRBD1	-	TRBV20-1	TRBJ2-3	TGCAGTGCCCACCACAGGGGGCGCGGAGATACGCAGTATTTT	CSAHHRGRGDTQYF
-	few	TRBV29-1	TRBJ2-7	TGCAGCGTCAAACAGGGTTCTACTGAGCAGTACTTC	CSVKQGSTEQYF
-	-	TRBV6-6	TRBJ2-7	TGTGCCAGCAGTTACTCCGGTGCGGTTTACGAGCAGTACTTC	CASSYSGAVYEQYF
-	-	TRBV9	TRBJ2-5	TGTGCCAGCAGCGCCTCCAGTCAAGAGGCCCAGTACTTC	CASSASSQEAQYF
-	once	TRBV28	TRBJ2-1	TGTGCCAGTAGCCGGACGGGCGCTTTCTACGAGCAGTTCTTC	CASSRTGAFYEQFF
-	-	TRBV6-6	TRBJ2-4	TGTGCCAGCAGTTACTCGAATCGACAGTACTTC	CASSYSNRQYF
TRBD2	-	TRBV10-3	TRBJ2-1	TGTGCCATCAGTGAGTTGACTAGCACGGTCAATGAGCAGTTCTTC	CAISELTSTVNEQFF
-	-	TRBV20-1	TRBJ2-5	TGCAGTGCTGGAAAGAGGGGAGAGACCCAGTACTTC	CSAGKRGETQYF
-	few	TRBV29-1	TRBJ1-4	TGCAGCGCGAGGGAGGACAGTAGGAATGAAAAACTGTTTTTT	CSAREDSRNEKLFF
-	few	TRBV10-3	TRBJ1-4	TGTGCCATCGGAGAAGTATTGGGGGAAAAACTGTTTTTT	CAIGEVLGEKLFF
-	-	TRBV27	TRBJ2-1	TGTGCCAGCAGTTCCGCCTCCGGGACACGGGTAGGGATTGAGCAGTTCTTC	CASSSASGTRVGIEQFF
TRBD2	-	TRBV29-1	TRBJ2-3	TGCAGCGGGAGGAGGGGCCGCAGGACTAGCGGAAGCACAGATACGCAGTATTTT	CSGRRGRRTSGSTDTQYF
TRBD1	many	TRBV10-3	TRBJ2-7	TGTGCCATCAGTGATGGACAGGGGGTGGACGAGCAGTACTTC	CAISDGQGVDEQYF
TRBD1	-	TRBV4-3	TRBJ1-3	TGCGCCAGCAGCCAATCCGGGACAGGGGTCGGAAACACCATATATTTT	CASSQSGTGVGNTIYF
-	-	TRBV20-1	TRBJ2-1	TGCAGTGCTCACTTCTATGAGCAGTTCTTC	CSAHFYEQFF
-	few	TRBV27	TRBJ1-2	TGTGCCAGCACCAATGACAGCCTCAACTATGGCTACACCTTC	CASTNDSLNYGYTF
TRBD2	-	TRBV18	TRBJ2-1	TGTGCCAGCTCACCCGTAGCGGGAGGGGACAATGAGCAGTTCTTC	CASSPVAGGDNEQFF
TRBD2	-	TRBV5-1	TRBJ2-3	TGCGCCAGCAGCCCGGAGACTAGCGGGAGTGGTTGGACAGATACGCAGTATTTT	CASSPETSGSGWTDTQYF
-	-	TRBV29-1	TRBJ1-1	TGCAGCGTTGAAGGGGGACGGGGGTGTGAAGCTTTCTTT	CSVEGGRGCEAFF
-	-	TRBV7-2	TRBJ2-1	TGTGCCAGCAGCCAGAAGGACTCCTACAATGAGCAGTTCTTC	CASSQKDSYNEQFF
-	-	TRBV10-3	TRBJ2-3	TGTGCCGCACACAGAGAAATCCTCGATACGCAGTATTTT	CAAHREILDTQYF